This T cell receptor beta chain comes out of a study of blood T cells in healthy people across ages. This CDR3 is 16 amino acids long. The donors, healthy Caucasians from Russia, were aged 6 to 90. The sample, approximately 10 milliliters of peripheral blood, was drawn from each donor. In regard to this clonotype: A much larger clone lies one base from this, so it may be a read error.

A second PCR, run for roughly 7 to 11 cycles, used a sample-barcoded 5' primer plus a J-beta primer mix. In TCRdb, the 5' RACE reads were re-called with MiXCR into one record per CDR3 protein. The sample yields about 930,000 distinct CDR3 sequences, almost 30% seen once. This same sample was also taken into another study, of T cells of mothers and their children. That work adds: Reads obtained per mother exceeded 10 million TCR beta CDR3 reads, with a few million obtained per child.

This sequence joins TRBV12-3 or TRBV12-4 and TRBJ2-1; TRBD2 aligns across 10 bases. Sequences were obtained from blood. This TCR derives from a woman between 40 and 50 years old in good health. As DNA, the CDR3 is TGTGCCAGCAGTCGTACAGCGGGGGGGTCATACAATAAGCAGTTCTTC. Protein product: CASSRTAGGSYNKQFF.